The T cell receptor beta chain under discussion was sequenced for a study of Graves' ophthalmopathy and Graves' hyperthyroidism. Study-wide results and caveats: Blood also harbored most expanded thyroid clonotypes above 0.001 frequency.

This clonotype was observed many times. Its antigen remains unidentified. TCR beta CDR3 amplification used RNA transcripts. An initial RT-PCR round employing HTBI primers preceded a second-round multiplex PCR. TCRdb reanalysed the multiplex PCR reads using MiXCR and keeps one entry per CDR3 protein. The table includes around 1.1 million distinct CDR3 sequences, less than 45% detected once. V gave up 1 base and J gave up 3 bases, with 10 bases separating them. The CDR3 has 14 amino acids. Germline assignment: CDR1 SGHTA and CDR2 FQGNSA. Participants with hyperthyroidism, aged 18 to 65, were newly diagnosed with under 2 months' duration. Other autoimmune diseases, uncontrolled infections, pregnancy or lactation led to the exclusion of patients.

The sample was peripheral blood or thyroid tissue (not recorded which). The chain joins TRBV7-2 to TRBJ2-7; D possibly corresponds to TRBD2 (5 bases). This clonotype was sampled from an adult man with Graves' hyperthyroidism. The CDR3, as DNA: TGTGCCAGCAGCTTAGGGAGGCAGTACTACGAGCAGTACTTC. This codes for CASSLGRQYYEQYF.